This is a list of T cell receptor beta chains from one sample in a study of T cells after posttransplantation cyclophosphamide. Sequencing was performed with immunoSEQ multiplex PCR; in TCRdb, only in-frame clones are kept and a portion is missing. In the table there are tens of thousands of clones, around 83% of which are singletons. Sequencing used PBMCs. Receptor source: a man under 40 with a blood cancer, CMV-positive, and with a related stem cell donor. The CDR3 runs from the conserved cysteine through the conserved F or W. Fields, in order: V gene, J gene, CDR3 protein.

TRBV5-1,TRBJ2-1,CASSLQAAGGRIHEQFF
TRBV5-1,TRBJ2-3,CASSFLGTGRADTQYF
TRBV5-8,TRBJ2-5,CASSRTSGVQETQYF
TRBV7-8,TRBJ1-1,CASSLSAAEAFF
TRBV19,TRBJ1-1,CASSSRQGIANTEAFF
TRBV9,TRBJ1-1,CASTPMRPGATENTEAFF
TRBV28,TRBJ1-2,CASSFDGGWSYTF
TRBV28,TRBJ2-1,CASRLSGSPYNEQFF
TRBV9,TRBJ1-1,CASSADTRTGNTEAFF
TRBV6-5,TRBJ2-7,CASSYSPGQGGYGQYF
TRBV14,TRBJ2-1,CASSQGFGVSGQEEAYNEQFF
TRBV5-6,TRBJ1-2,CASSLDGGPNYGYTF
TRBV13,TRBJ2-1,CASSLGRREQFF
TRBV7-2,TRBJ2-7,CASSLTDALGVGEQYF
TRBV19,TRBJ2-7,CASRDSYYEQYF
TRBV2,TRBJ1-4,CASSEWTGWEKLFF
TRBV5-5,TRBJ1-2,CASSWGTRNYGYTF
TRBV19,TRBJ2-6,CASSTDRGSYSGANVLTF
TRBV21-1,TRBJ1-2,CASSPGDRGRDGYTF
TRBV30,TRBJ2-1,CAWDTGLAGNEQFF
TRBV18,TRBJ1-1,CASSPDRANTEAFF
TRBV30,TRBJ2-7,CAWSPGTGSYEQYF
TRBV19,TRBJ2-1,CASSTETSGSNEQFF
TRBV19,TRBJ2-2,CASSKGLAGGELFF
TRBV28,TRBJ1-1,CASILLGGRNTEAFF
TRBV5-1,-,CASRSRRQEETQYF
TRBV19,TRBJ2-7,CASSSGQFYEQYF